This T cell receptor beta chain comes out of a study of type 1 regulatory T cells. For the study at large: T-allo10 is an in vitro-generated, Tr1-enriched CD4 T cell product specific for alloantigen.

CDR1 and CDR2 (germline): SGHRS, YFSETQ. The length of the CDR3 is 15 residues. The V and J ends lost 0 bases and 1 base respectively, with 9 bases between them. In TCRdb, the reads were re-called with MiXCR into one record per CDR3 protein. Among 65,000 to 80,000 distinct CDR3 sequences listed, about 20% were seen once. This clonotype was found many times. Its antigen is unknown. Study results and limitations: Type 1 regulatory T cells had a more restricted TCR repertoire than non-type 1 regulatory T cells.

Sequenced: cultured type 1 regulatory T (Tr1) cells, either the whole culture or a sorted fraction (not recorded which). The chain has TRBV5-1 and TRBJ2-3; D may match TRBD1 or TRBD2 (5 bases each). The receptor was isolated from a human donor in good health. CDR3 coding DNA: TGCGCCAGCAGCTTGGCAGGGACCGGCACAGATACGCAGTATTTT. Its translation: CASSLAGTGTDTQYF.